Below, one T cell receptor beta chain is given with its context. Its antigen is as yet unknown. Germline V gives CDR1 SNHLY, CDR2 FYNNEI. Trimming cost V 7 bases and J 0 bases, with 18 bases left between them. The CDR3 runs 16 residues. This sample is part of a study of Graves' ophthalmopathy and Graves' hyperthyroidism. Broader study findings: Detection in blood was also observed for most expanded thyroid clonotypes above 0.001 frequency.

Amplifying from RNA transcripts, the study obtained TCR beta CDR3 regions. First-round RT-PCR relied on HTBI primers, and a second-round multiplex PCR came next. MiXCR was run by TCRdb on the multiplex PCR reads, yielding one entry per CDR3 protein. Counted here are 230,000 or so distinct CDR3 sequences, around 45% occurring once; the ten biggest clones make up less than 60%. The rearrangement uses TRBV2 and TRBJ1-1; D is uncertain. The material sequenced was peripheral blood. The receptor's source is an adult man with Graves' ophthalmopathy. In DNA, the CDR3 is TGTGCCAGCAAAATAAGTGGCGCCGGGGTGAACACTGAAGCTTTCTTT. It is translated as CASKISGAGVNTEAFF.